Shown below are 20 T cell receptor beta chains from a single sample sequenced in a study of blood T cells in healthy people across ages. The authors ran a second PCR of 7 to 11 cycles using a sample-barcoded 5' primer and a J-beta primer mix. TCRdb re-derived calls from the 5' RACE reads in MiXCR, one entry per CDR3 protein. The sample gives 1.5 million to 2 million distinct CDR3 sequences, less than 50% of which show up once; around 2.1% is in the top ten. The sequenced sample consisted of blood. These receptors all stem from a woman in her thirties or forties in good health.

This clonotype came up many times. The CDR3 region is CASSRSGEGQYF. CDR3 coding DNA: TGCGCCAGCAGCCGTTCAGGGGAAGGGCAGTATTTT. The chain links TRBV4-1 to TRBJ2-3; D is perhaps TRBD1 (6 bases). There are 12 residues in the CDR3. V was clipped by 4 bases and J by 11 bases, with 13 bases between them. Germline V gene sequence: CDR1 MGHRA, CDR2 YSYEKL.

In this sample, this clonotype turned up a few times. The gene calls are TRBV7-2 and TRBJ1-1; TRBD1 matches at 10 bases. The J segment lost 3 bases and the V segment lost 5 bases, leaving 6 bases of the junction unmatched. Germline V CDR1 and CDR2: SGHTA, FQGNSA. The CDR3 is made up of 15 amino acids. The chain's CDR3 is CASSHRQGAYTEAFF. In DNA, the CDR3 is TGTGCCAGCAGCCACCGACAGGGGGCATACACTGAAGCTTTCTTT.

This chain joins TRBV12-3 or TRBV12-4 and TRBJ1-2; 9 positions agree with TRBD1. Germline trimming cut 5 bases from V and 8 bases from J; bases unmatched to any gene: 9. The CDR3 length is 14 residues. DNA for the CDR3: TGTGCCAGCAGTGTAACAGGGGGCGTTCGGGGCTACACCTTC. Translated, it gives CASSVTGGVRGYTF.

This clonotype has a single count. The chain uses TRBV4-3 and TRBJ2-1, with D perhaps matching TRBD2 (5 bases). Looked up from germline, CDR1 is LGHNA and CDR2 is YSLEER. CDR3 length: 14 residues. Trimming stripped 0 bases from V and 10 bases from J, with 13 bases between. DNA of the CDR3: TGCGCCAGCAGCCAAGATGAGGACTTCTACGAGCAGTTCTTC. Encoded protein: CASSQDEDFYEQFF.

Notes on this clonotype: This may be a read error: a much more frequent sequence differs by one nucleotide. Here the CDR3 reads CASSPHGNQPQHF. The CDR3 nucleotides are TGTGCCAGCAGCCCGCACGGAAATCAGCCCCAGCATTTT. V is TRBV7-2 and J is TRBJ1-5; D ambiguous. The germline V and J ends were trimmed by 5 bases and 4 bases, with 9 bases remaining between them. From germline, CDR1 is SGHTA and CDR2 FQGNSA. The CDR3 extends over 13 amino acids.

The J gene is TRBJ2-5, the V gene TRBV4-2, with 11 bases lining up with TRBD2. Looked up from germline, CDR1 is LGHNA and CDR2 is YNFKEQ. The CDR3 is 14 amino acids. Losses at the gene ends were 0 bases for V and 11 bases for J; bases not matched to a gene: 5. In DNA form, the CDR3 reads TGTGCCAGCAGCCAAGAGGGACTAGCGGCTGAGCAGTACTTC. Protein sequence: CASSQEGLAAEQYF.

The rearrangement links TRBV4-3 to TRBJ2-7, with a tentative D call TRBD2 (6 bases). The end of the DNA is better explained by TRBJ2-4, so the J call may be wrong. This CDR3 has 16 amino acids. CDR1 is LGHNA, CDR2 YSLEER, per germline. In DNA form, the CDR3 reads TGCGCCAGCAGCCAAGGCCCAGGGAGGCCGAAAAACATTCAGTACTTC. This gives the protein CASSQGPGRPKNIQYF.

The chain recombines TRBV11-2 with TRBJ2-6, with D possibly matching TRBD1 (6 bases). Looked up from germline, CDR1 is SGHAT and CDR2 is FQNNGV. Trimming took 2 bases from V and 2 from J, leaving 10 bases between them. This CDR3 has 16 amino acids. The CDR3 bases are TGTGCCAGCAGCTTACGCCGACAGGCTGGGGCCAACGTCCTGACTTTC. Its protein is CASSLRRQAGANVLTF.

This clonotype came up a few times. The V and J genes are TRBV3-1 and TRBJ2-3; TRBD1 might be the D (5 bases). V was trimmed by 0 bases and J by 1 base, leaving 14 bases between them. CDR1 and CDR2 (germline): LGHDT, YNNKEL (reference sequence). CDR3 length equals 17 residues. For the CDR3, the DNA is TGTGCCAGCAGCCAAGAGCCCCCTTCGACAGGCACAGATACGCAGTATTTT. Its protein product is CASSQEPPSTGTDTQYF.

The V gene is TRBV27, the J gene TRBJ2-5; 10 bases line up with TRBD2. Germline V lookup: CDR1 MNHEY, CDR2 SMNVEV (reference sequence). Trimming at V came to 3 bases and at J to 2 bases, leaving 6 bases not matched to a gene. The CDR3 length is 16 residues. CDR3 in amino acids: CASSFLAGEKQETQYF. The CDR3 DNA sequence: TGTGCCAGCAGTTTTCTAGCGGGGGAGAAGCAAGAGACCCAGTACTTC.

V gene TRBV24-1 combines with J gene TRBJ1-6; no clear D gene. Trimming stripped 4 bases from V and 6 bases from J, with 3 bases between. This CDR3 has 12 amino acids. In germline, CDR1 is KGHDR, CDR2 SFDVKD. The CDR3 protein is CATSEVNSPLHF. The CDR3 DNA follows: TGTGCCACCAGTGAGGTTAATTCACCCCTCCACTTT.

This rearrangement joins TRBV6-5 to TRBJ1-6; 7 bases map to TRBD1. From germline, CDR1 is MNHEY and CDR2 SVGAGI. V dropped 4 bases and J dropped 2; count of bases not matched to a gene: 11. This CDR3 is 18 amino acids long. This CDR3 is CASSSIPRGSAYNSPLHF. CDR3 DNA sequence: TGTGCCAGCAGTTCTATCCCCAGGGGGAGCGCCTATAATTCACCCCTCCACTTT.

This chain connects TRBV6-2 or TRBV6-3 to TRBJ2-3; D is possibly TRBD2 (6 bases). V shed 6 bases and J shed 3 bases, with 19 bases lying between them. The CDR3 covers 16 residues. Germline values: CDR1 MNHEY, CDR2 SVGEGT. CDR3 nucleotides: TGTGCCAGCAGACCCCGGGGCGGGGCGAGGACAGATACGCAGTATTTT. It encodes CASRPRGGARTDTQYF.

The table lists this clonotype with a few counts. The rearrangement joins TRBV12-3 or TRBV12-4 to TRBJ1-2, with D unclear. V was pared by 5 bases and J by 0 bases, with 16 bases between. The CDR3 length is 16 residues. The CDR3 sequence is CASSPDETFANYGYTF. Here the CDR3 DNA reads TGTGCCAGCAGTCCCGATGAGACTTTTGCTAACTATGGCTACACCTTC.

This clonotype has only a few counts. CDR3 region: CASSFWDPSYNEQFF. CDR3 coding DNA: TGTGCCAGCAGCTTTTGGGACCCGTCCTACAATGAGCAGTTCTTC. The chain recombines TRBV7-2 with TRBJ2-1; D tentatively reads TRBD1 or TRBD2 (5 bases each). Trimming took off 3 bases at V and 1 base at J, with 10 bases between the two ends. From germline, CDR1 is SGHTA and CDR2 FQGNSA. The CDR3 is 15 amino acids.

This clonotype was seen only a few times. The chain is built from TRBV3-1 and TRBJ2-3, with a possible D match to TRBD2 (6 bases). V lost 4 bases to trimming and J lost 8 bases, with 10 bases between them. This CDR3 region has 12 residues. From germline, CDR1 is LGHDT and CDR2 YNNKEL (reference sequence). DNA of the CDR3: TGTGCCAGCAGCCCGACTAGTCTTACGCAGTATTTT. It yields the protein CASSPTSLTQYF.

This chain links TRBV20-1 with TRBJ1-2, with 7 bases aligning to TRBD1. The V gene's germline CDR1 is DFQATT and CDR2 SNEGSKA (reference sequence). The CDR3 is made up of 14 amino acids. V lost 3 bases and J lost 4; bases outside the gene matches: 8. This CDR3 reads CSASRLQGGYGYTF. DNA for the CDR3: TGCAGTGCTAGTCGGCTCCAGGGGGGCTATGGCTACACCTTC.

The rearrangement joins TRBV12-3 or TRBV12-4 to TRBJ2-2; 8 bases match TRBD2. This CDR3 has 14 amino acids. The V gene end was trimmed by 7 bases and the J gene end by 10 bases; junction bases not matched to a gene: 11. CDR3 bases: TGTGCCAGCATACGGGGGGGCTCCTTCGAGGAGCTGTTTTTT. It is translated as CASIRGGSFEELFF.

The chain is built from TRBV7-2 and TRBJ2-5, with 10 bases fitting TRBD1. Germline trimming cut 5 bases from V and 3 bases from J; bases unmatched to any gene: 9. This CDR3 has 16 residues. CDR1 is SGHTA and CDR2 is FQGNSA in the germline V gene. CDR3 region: CASSHNDRGREETQYF. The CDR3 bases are TGTGCCAGCAGCCACAATGACAGGGGGCGAGAAGAGACCCAGTACTTC.

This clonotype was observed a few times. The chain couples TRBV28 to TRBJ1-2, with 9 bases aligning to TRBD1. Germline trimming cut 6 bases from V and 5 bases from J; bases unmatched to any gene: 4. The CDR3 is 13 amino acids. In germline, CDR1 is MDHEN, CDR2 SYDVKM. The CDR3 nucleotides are TGTGCCAGCAGCGGGGACAGGGCATATGGCTACACCTTC. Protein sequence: CASSGDRAYGYTF.